Listed below are T cell receptor beta chains from one sample, sequenced in a study of identical twins. TCRdb fed the 5' RACE reads into MiXCR, producing one record per CDR3 protein. The data contain about 720,000 distinct CDR3 sequences, 15% to 20% of them singletons. These data are also associated with another study on T cells expressing NK-cell markers.

Sequences were obtained from PBMCs. The source of these receptors is a young woman in good health. Each CDR3 is given with its conserved first and last residue. D genes are given only for firm matches. Clone size is not always given. Where it is, it says once, few, many or a class for expanded clones.

v_call: TRBV15; clone_size: few; d_call: NA; j_call: TRBJ2-6; cdr3_aa: CATSVSKHFSGANVLTF; cdr3_nt: TGTGCCACCAGCGTTAGTAAGCATTTTTCTGGGGCCAACGTCCTGACTTTC
v_call: TRBV4-1; clone_size: NA; d_call: NA; j_call: TRBJ2-3; cdr3_aa: CASSLMGVLALDTQYF; cdr3_nt: TGCGCCAGCAGCCTGATGGGAGTGCTAGCTTTGGATACGCAGTATTTT
v_call: TRBV5-1; clone_size: few; d_call: TRBD1; j_call: TRBJ2-2; cdr3_aa: CASSLQQQGSGELFF; cdr3_nt: TGCGCCAGCAGCTTGCAACAACAGGGGTCAGGGGAGCTGTTTTTT
v_call: TRBV6-2/TRBV6-3; clone_size: NA; d_call: TRBD2; j_call: TRBJ2-3; cdr3_aa: CASRGLAVTDTQYF; cdr3_nt: TGTGCCAGCAGGGGACTAGCGGTCACAGATACGCAGTATTTT
v_call: TRBV11-3; clone_size: few; d_call: NA; j_call: TRBJ2-2; cdr3_aa: CASSLVGSTGELFF; cdr3_nt: TGTGCCAGCAGCTTAGTAGGCAGCACCGGGGAGCTGTTTTTT
v_call: TRBV20-1; clone_size: NA; d_call: TRBD2; j_call: TRBJ2-2; cdr3_aa: CSAGRTSGTGELFF; cdr3_nt: TGCAGTGCTGGGCGGACTAGCGGAACCGGGGAGCTGTTTTTT
v_call: TRBV5-1; clone_size: few; d_call: NA; j_call: TRBJ1-5; cdr3_aa: CASSSRAGAQPQHF; cdr3_nt: TGCGCCAGCAGCTCCCGTGCAGGGGCTCAGCCCCAGCATTTT
v_call: TRBV7-9; clone_size: NA; d_call: NA; j_call: TRBJ1-4; cdr3_aa: CASSLRVLTNEKLFF; cdr3_nt: TGTGCCAGCAGCCTGAGGGTCCTAACTAATGAAAAACTGTTCTTT
v_call: TRBV2; clone_size: NA; d_call: TRBD2; j_call: TRBJ2-2; cdr3_aa: CASSPGTTITGELFF; cdr3_nt: TGTGCCAGCAGCCCCGGGACTACGATTACCGGGGAGCTGTTTTTT
v_call: TRBV11-2; clone_size: few; d_call: TRBD2; j_call: TRBJ2-1; cdr3_aa: CASSPSGRFYNEQFF; cdr3_nt: TGTGCCAGCAGCCCTAGCGGGAGGTTCTACAATGAGCAGTTCTTC
v_call: TRBV5-5; clone_size: NA; d_call: TRBD2; j_call: TRBJ2-2; cdr3_aa: CASSVRLAGGTNTGELFF; cdr3_nt: TGTGCCAGCAGCGTTAGACTAGCGGGGGGGACGAACACCGGGGAGCTGTTTTTT
v_call: TRBV7-9; clone_size: few; d_call: NA; j_call: TRBJ1-1; cdr3_aa: CASSLGSRDGDEAFF; cdr3_nt: TGTGCCAGCAGCTTGGGTTCTCGGGACGGAGACGAAGCTTTCTTT
v_call: TRBV20-1; clone_size: many; d_call: NA; j_call: TRBJ1-4; cdr3_aa: CSARVGNNEKLFF; cdr3_nt: TGCAGTGCTAGAGTAGGAAATAATGAAAAACTGTTTTTT
v_call: TRBV20-1; clone_size: few; d_call: NA; j_call: TRBJ2-5; cdr3_aa: CSARDSDKETQYF; cdr3_nt: TGCAGTGCTAGAGATTCCGACAAAGAGACCCAGTACTTC
v_call: TRBV6-1; clone_size: many; d_call: TRBD2; j_call: TRBJ2-3; cdr3_aa: CASSISGRRDTQYF; cdr3_nt: TGTGCCAGCAGTATTAGCGGGAGGCGAGATACGCAGTATTTT
v_call: TRBV9; clone_size: few; d_call: NA; j_call: TRBJ1-4; cdr3_aa: CASSEGEPREKLFF; cdr3_nt: TGTGCCAGCAGCGAGGGGGAGCCTCGGGAAAAACTGTTTTTT
v_call: TRBV3-1; clone_size: NA; d_call: NA; j_call: TRBJ2-3; cdr3_aa: CASSQDLSTDTQYF; cdr3_nt: TGTGCCAGCAGCCAAGATCTGAGCACAGATACGCAGTATTTT
v_call: TRBV7-2; clone_size: NA; d_call: NA; j_call: TRBJ2-7; cdr3_aa: CASSLVSTSHEQYF; cdr3_nt: TGTGCCAGCAGCTTAGTCTCCACCTCCCACGAGCAGTACTTC
v_call: TRBV20-1; clone_size: few; d_call: NA; j_call: TRBJ2-3; cdr3_aa: CSASSQPQYF; cdr3_nt: TGCAGTGCTAGCTCACAACCGCAGTATTTT
v_call: TRBV10-3; clone_size: few; d_call: NA; j_call: TRBJ2-3; cdr3_aa: CAISPHGTRGYF; cdr3_nt: TGTGCCATCAGTCCCCACGGGACCAGGGGGTATTTT
v_call: TRBV11-2; clone_size: few; d_call: NA; j_call: TRBJ2-7; cdr3_aa: CASSLFRGAAYEQYF; cdr3_nt: TGTGCCAGCAGCTTATTCCGGGGGGCCGCCTACGAGCAGTACTTC
v_call: TRBV27; clone_size: NA; d_call: TRBD1; j_call: TRBJ2-1; cdr3_aa: CASSLLSPGGGSYNEQFF; cdr3_nt: TGTGCCAGCAGTTTATTGTCGCCAGGGGGCGGATCCTACAATGAGCAGTTCTTC
v_call: TRBV29-1; clone_size: NA; d_call: TRBD2; j_call: TRBJ2-2; cdr3_aa: CSSGGGHTGELFF; cdr3_nt: TGCAGCAGTGGCGGGGGGCACACCGGGGAGCTGTTTTTT
v_call: TRBV29-1; clone_size: few; d_call: NA; j_call: TRBJ2-6; cdr3_aa: CSGASGANVLTF; cdr3_nt: TGCAGCGGAGCGTCTGGGGCCAACGTCCTGACTTTC
v_call: TRBV24-1; clone_size: NA; d_call: NA; j_call: TRBJ1-5; cdr3_aa: CATSDQGRGSNQPQHF; cdr3_nt: TGTGCCACCAGTGATCAAGGACGGGGTAGCAATCAGCCCCAGCATTTT
v_call: TRBV5-1; clone_size: NA; d_call: NA; j_call: TRBJ1-6; cdr3_aa: CASSGGIIPNSPLHF; cdr3_nt: TGCGCCAGCAGCGGAGGGATTATACCTAATTCACCCCTCCACTTT
v_call: TRBV6-2/TRBV6-3; clone_size: NA; d_call: TRBD2; j_call: TRBJ2-1; cdr3_aa: CASSYSRPSGGVSSYNEQFF; cdr3_nt: TGTGCCAGCAGTTACTCGAGGCCTAGCGGGGGAGTGAGCTCCTACAATGAGCAGTTCTTC
v_call: TRBV5-5; clone_size: many; d_call: NA; j_call: TRBJ1-2; cdr3_aa: CASSLDGQNYGYTF; cdr3_nt: TGTGCCAGCAGCTTGGATGGACAGAACTATGGCTACACCTTC
v_call: TRBV5-1; clone_size: NA; d_call: TRBD2; j_call: TRBJ2-1; cdr3_aa: CASSLAKVVETSGIHNEQFF; cdr3_nt: TGCGCCAGCAGCTTGGCCAAGGTAGTTGAGACTAGCGGGATTCACAATGAGCAGTTCTTC
v_call: TRBV7-2; clone_size: few; d_call: TRBD2; j_call: TRBJ2-3; cdr3_aa: CASSLKLAGAGTQYF; cdr3_nt: TGTGCCAGCAGCTTAAAACTAGCGGGGGCAGGTACGCAGTATTTT
v_call: TRBV20-1; clone_size: NA; d_call: NA; j_call: TRBJ2-2; cdr3_aa: CSARGVRNTGELFF; cdr3_nt: TGCAGTGCTAGAGGGGTTAGGAACACCGGGGAGCTGTTTTTT
v_call: TRBV6-5; clone_size: many; d_call: NA; j_call: TRBJ1-1; cdr3_aa: CASSLGGTPRGTEAFF; cdr3_nt: TGTGCCAGCAGTTTAGGGGGAACGCCCCGGGGCACTGAAGCTTTCTTT
v_call: TRBV7-2; clone_size: NA; d_call: NA; j_call: TRBJ1-1; cdr3_aa: CASSLGSGMTEAFF; cdr3_nt: TGTGCCAGCAGCTTAGGGTCAGGGATGACTGAAGCTTTCTTT
v_call: TRBV18; clone_size: NA; d_call: TRBD1; j_call: TRBJ2-5; cdr3_aa: CASSPWDRGLEETQYF; cdr3_nt: TGTGCCAGCTCACCCTGGGACAGGGGGCTAGAAGAGACCCAGTACTTC
v_call: TRBV15; clone_size: few; d_call: NA; j_call: TRBJ2-2; cdr3_aa: CATSSYTGELFF; cdr3_nt: TGTGCCACCAGCAGCTACACCGGGGAGCTGTTTTTT
v_call: TRBV18; clone_size: few; d_call: TRBD1; j_call: TRBJ2-5; cdr3_aa: CASSPGQVETQYF; cdr3_nt: TGTGCCAGCTCACCAGGACAGGTAGAGACCCAGTACTTC
v_call: TRBV12-3/TRBV12-4; clone_size: few; d_call: NA; j_call: TRBJ2-7; cdr3_aa: CASSLTGVSEQYF; cdr3_nt: TGTGCCAGCAGTTTAACGGGGGTGAGCGAGCAGTACTTC
v_call: TRBV20-1; clone_size: NA; d_call: NA; j_call: TRBJ1-1; cdr3_aa: CSAPKDLQTEAFF; cdr3_nt: TGCAGTGCTCCCAAGGACCTCCAGACTGAAGCTTTCTTT
v_call: TRBV11-2; clone_size: NA; d_call: NA; j_call: TRBJ2-3; cdr3_aa: CASSRSGWEDTQYF; cdr3_nt: TGTGCCAGCAGCCGGAGCGGATGGGAAGATACGCAGTATTTT
v_call: TRBV12-3/TRBV12-4; clone_size: few; d_call: NA; j_call: TRBJ2-6; cdr3_aa: CASSHGTGSGANVLTF; cdr3_nt: TGTGCCAGCAGTCATGGGACGGGCTCTGGGGCCAACGTCCTGACTTTC
v_call: TRBV4-3; clone_size: few; d_call: NA; j_call: TRBJ1-3; cdr3_aa: CASSQDSFSRGNTIYF; cdr3_nt: TGCGCCAGCAGCCAAGATAGCTTTTCCAGGGGAAACACCATATATTTT
v_call: TRBV7-9; clone_size: NA; d_call: TRBD1; j_call: TRBJ1-2; cdr3_aa: CASSPDRGQENYGYTF; cdr3_nt: TGTGCCAGCAGCCCGGACAGGGGGCAGGAGAACTATGGCTACACCTTC
v_call: TRBV20-1; clone_size: NA; d_call: TRBD2; j_call: TRBJ2-1; cdr3_aa: CSARKRTSGSRDEQFF; cdr3_nt: TGCAGTGCCCGAAAAAGGACTAGCGGGAGTAGGGATGAGCAGTTCTTC
v_call: TRBV20-1; clone_size: few; d_call: NA; j_call: TRBJ2-2; cdr3_aa: CSARHHGAGELFF; cdr3_nt: TGCAGTGCTAGACATCACGGGGCCGGGGAGCTGTTTTTT
v_call: TRBV24-1; clone_size: NA; d_call: TRBD1; j_call: TRBJ2-2; cdr3_aa: CATSSAPGQGAITGELFF; cdr3_nt: TGTGCCACCAGTTCCGCACCGGGACAGGGTGCGATCACCGGGGAGCTGTTTTTT
v_call: TRBV6-1; clone_size: many; d_call: TRBD1; j_call: TRBJ2-7; cdr3_aa: CASSRDRSGYEQYF; cdr3_nt: TGTGCCAGCAGCCGGGACAGGTCGGGCTACGAGCAGTACTTC
v_call: TRBV5-1; clone_size: few; d_call: TRBD2; j_call: TRBJ2-7; cdr3_aa: CASSLEGSGWYEQYF; cdr3_nt: TGCGCCAGCAGCTTGGAAGGTAGCGGGTGGTACGAGCAGTACTTC
v_call: TRBV6-5; clone_size: few; d_call: NA; j_call: TRBJ1-2; cdr3_aa: CASSYGGRGYTF; cdr3_nt: TGTGCCAGCAGTTACGGGGGGAGGGGCTACACCTTC
v_call: TRBV21-1; clone_size: NA; d_call: NA; j_call: TRBJ2-1; cdr3_aa: CASSKVFGTHYSYNEQFF; cdr3_nt: TGTGCCAGCAGCAAAGTTTTTGGGACACATTACTCCTACAATGAGCAGTTCTTC
v_call: TRBV5-6; clone_size: NA; d_call: NA; j_call: TRBJ2-7; cdr3_aa: CASTPGLNYEQYF; cdr3_nt: TGTGCCAGCACCCCGGGACTGAACTACGAGCAGTACTTC
v_call: TRBV2; clone_size: NA; d_call: NA; j_call: TRBJ2-1; cdr3_aa: CASSFRGREGYNEQFF; cdr3_nt: TGTGCCAGCAGTTTTCGTGGGCGGGAAGGTTACAATGAGCAGTTCTTC
v_call: TRBV11-2; clone_size: NA; d_call: NA; j_call: TRBJ2-5; cdr3_aa: CASSFFTASQETQYF; cdr3_nt: TGTGCCAGCAGCTTTTTTACAGCCAGCCAAGAGACCCAGTACTTC
v_call: TRBV5-1; clone_size: NA; d_call: NA; j_call: TRBJ2-6; cdr3_aa: CASSGIGVNSGANVLTF; cdr3_nt: TGCGCCAGCAGTGGGATAGGGGTAAACTCTGGGGCCAACGTCCTGACTTTC
v_call: TRBV12-2; clone_size: NA; d_call: NA; j_call: TRBJ1-1; cdr3_aa: CASRLGVDRGAEAFF; cdr3_nt: TGTGCAAGTCGCTTAGGAGTGGACAGGGGGGCTGAAGCTTTCTTT
v_call: TRBV12-3/TRBV12-4; clone_size: NA; d_call: NA; j_call: TRBJ2-2; cdr3_aa: CASTQGSATGELFF; cdr3_nt: TGTGCCAGCACCCAGGGGAGCGCCACCGGGGAGCTGTTTTTT
v_call: TRBV12-3/TRBV12-4; clone_size: few; d_call: NA; j_call: TRBJ1-2; cdr3_aa: CASSQAGGDYGYTF; cdr3_nt: TGTGCCAGTTCCCAAGCCGGCGGAGACTATGGCTACACCTTC
v_call: TRBV12-3/TRBV12-4; clone_size: many; d_call: TRBD2; j_call: TRBJ2-7; cdr3_aa: CASRSSGSSYEQYF; cdr3_nt: TGTGCCAGCAGATCTAGCGGGAGCTCCTACGAGCAGTACTTC
v_call: TRBV12-3/TRBV12-4; clone_size: few; d_call: NA; j_call: TRBJ2-1; cdr3_aa: CASSFGSHEQFF; cdr3_nt: TGTGCCAGCAGTTTTGGTAGTCATGAGCAGTTCTTC